This passage covers 5 T cell receptor beta chains from one sample sequenced in a study of T cells in Graves' hyperthyroidism and ophthalmopathy. Regions amplified from RNA transcripts were the TCR beta CDR3 regions. The HTBI set primed first-round TCR CDR3 RT-PCR. A single record per CDR3 protein comes from TCRdb applying MiXCR to the multiplex PCR reads. The data contain over 700,000 distinct CDR3 sequences, about 17% of them singletons. Material for sequencing was blood. The receptors here all came from a woman aged 50 to 65 with Graves' hyperthyroidism that later progressed to Graves' ophthalmopathy.

This clonotype was recorded a few times. The V gene is TRBV7-9, the J gene TRBJ2-1; weak D call: TRBD1 (6 bases). This CDR3 is built from 16 residues. Between the trimmed V and J ends, which lost 4 bases and 10 bases, there was a span of 23 bases. Germline V gene sequence: CDR1 SEHNR, CDR2 FQNEAQ (reference sequence). The CDR3 here is CASSSPGLAGVLEQFF. Here the CDR3 DNA reads TGTGCCAGCAGCTCACCGGGTTTGGCAGGGGTGTTGGAGCAGTTCTTC.

CDR3 loop: CASSLRDRGARKLFF. The CDR3 bases are TGTGCCAGCAGCCTCAGGGACAGGGGCGCTAGAAAACTGTTTTTT. This chain joins TRBV4-2 and TRBJ1-4; 10 bases map to TRBD1. The CDR3 is 15 residues long. The germline CDR1 and CDR2 sequences are LGHNA and YNFKEQ. V was pared by 4 bases and J by 10 bases, with 9 bases of the junction left unmatched.

This clonotype was seen many times. V usage is TRBV12-3 or TRBV12-4 and J usage is TRBJ1-1; maybe TRBD1 (5 bases). The CDR3 spans 13 residues. V shed 5 bases and J shed 6 bases, with 13 bases lying between them. In DNA form, the CDR3 reads TGTGCCAGCAGTGGGGGGATCGACCCTGAAGCTTTCTTT. Protein: CASSGGIDPEAFF.

This clonotype was found a few times. The chain joins TRBV7-2 to TRBJ2-5, with 14 bases fitting TRBD2. After removal of 5 bases from V and 5 bases from J, the junction contained 10 bases not matched to a gene. Germline CDR1 SGHTA, CDR2 FQGNSA. The CDR3 runs to 17 residues. The CDR3 DNA reads TGTGCCAGCAGCCCCCGACTAGCGGGGGGGCCTGGGGAGACCCAGTACTTC. Translation gives CASSPRLAGGPGETQYF.

The chain joins TRBV7-9 to TRBJ1-3; D gene uncertain. Germline loops: CDR1 SEHNR, CDR2 FQNEAQ (reference sequence). Deletions cut 2 bases from V and 5 bases from J, with 7 bases between. This CDR3 contains 13 residues. The CDR3 nucleotides are TGTGCCAGCAGCTTAATGACCCGAAACACCATATATTTT. It codes for CASSLMTRNTIYF.